The 20 T cell receptor beta chains below were found in one sample sequenced in a study of T-cell reconstitution after alpha-beta-depleted transplantation in children. During its preparation, the TCRbeta library received unique molecular identifiers. From the PCR reads, TCRdb called clonotypes with MiXCR, one entry per CDR3 protein. The sample carries about 460,000 distinct CDR3 sequences, about 10% recorded once. The source was PBMCs, mostly from graft donor cells, collected 180 days after TCRalphabeta/CD19-depleted stem cell transplant. The source of these receptors is a female patient between 2 and 15 years old who had a stem cell transplant for aplastic anemia, so the T cells may come from the graft donor.

This clonotype has at least ten counts. V usage is TRBV20-1 and J usage is TRBJ1-5, with 10 bases aligning to TRBD1. In germline, CDR1 is DFQATT, CDR2 SNEGSKA (reference sequence). The CDR3 spans 16 residues. V was pared by 6 bases and J by 0 bases, with 8 bases of the junction left unmatched. The CDR3 region is CSASDRGDYSNQPQHF. The CDR3 bases are TGCAGTGCCTCGGACAGGGGGGATTATAGCAATCAGCCCCAGCATTTT.

This clonotype showed up just a few times. The chain couples TRBV28 to TRBJ1-1; D is possibly TRBD1 (5 bases). Trimming shortened V by 6 bases and J by 1 base, and 30 bases separated the two germline ends. CDR3 size: 20 residues. From germline, CDR1 is MDHEN and CDR2 SYDVKM. CDR3 bases: TGTGCCAGCAGCCCAAAATCCCCCAGGGCAGTGGGGACGGGGAACACTGAAGCTTTCTTT. It translates to CASSPKSPRAVGTGNTEAFF.

As concerns this clonotype: This may be a read error, as it is one base from a much larger clone. The chain recombines TRBV12-3 or TRBV12-4 with TRBJ2-2; D not resolved. This CDR3 has 15 residues. The CDR3 nucleotides are TGTGACAGCAGTTTACTAAACTGGGAAACCGGGGAGCTGTTTTTT. Residues: CDSSLLNWETGELFF.

This clonotype was picked up a small number of times. This chain links TRBV28 with TRBJ2-1; D perhaps matches TRBD2 (5 bases). V gave up 3 bases and J gave up 6 bases, with 12 bases separating them. Germline V lookup: CDR1 MDHEN, CDR2 SYDVKM. The CDR3 extends over 14 amino acids. The CDR3 region is CASSFPIRGNEQFF. CDR3 nucleotides: TGTGCCAGCAGTTTCCCCATTCGGGGCAATGAGCAGTTCTTC.

This clonotype has just a few counts. CDR3: CASSTRDRGHEKLFF. CDR3 in DNA: TGTGCCAGCTCAACACGGGACAGGGGGCATGAAAAACTGTTTTTT. The chain carries TRBV18 and TRBJ1-4, with 12 bases fitting TRBD1. Per germline, CDR1 KGHSH and CDR2 LQKENI. The CDR3 extends over 15 amino acids. V was clipped by 5 bases and J by 6 bases; unmatched bases: 4.

The V gene is TRBV24-1, the J gene TRBJ1-2; 10 bases align to TRBD1. Germline CDR1 KGHDR, CDR2 SFDVKD. This CDR3 has 16 amino acids. Trimming took 8 bases from V and 6 from J; bases not matched to a gene: 14. The CDR3 DNA follows: TGTGCCACCAAAGCGACAGGGGGCCCCCAGAAGGATGGCTACACCTTC. This codes for CATKATGGPQKDGYTF.

The table lists this clonotype with a few counts. This sequence joins TRBV20-1 and TRBJ1-5; TRBD1 aligns across 8 bases. The germline CDR1 and CDR2 sequences are DFQATT and SNEGSKA (reference sequence). V was clipped by 5 bases and J by 0 bases; unmatched bases: 9. The CDR3 contains 16 residues. The CDR3 loop reads CSAFSDRGLSNQPQHF. In nucleotides, the CDR3 is TGCAGTGCTTTTTCCGACAGGGGACTTAGCAATCAGCCCCAGCATTTT.

The sample holds a few counts of this clonotype. The chain is built from TRBV5-5 and TRBJ2-1; 11 bases are a match to TRBD2. Germline lookup yields CDR1 SGHKS and CDR2 YYEKEE (reference sequence). This CDR3 comprises 16 residues. With 3 bases clipped from V and 2 bases from J, the junction kept 4 bases outside the gene matches. CDR3 residues: CASSSGLAVTYNEQFF. CDR3 DNA: TGTGCCAGCAGCTCGGGACTAGCGGTAACCTACAATGAGCAGTTCTTC.

This clonotype has only a few counts. V is TRBV27 and J is TRBJ2-7, with 7 positions matching TRBD2. Trimming took 1 base from V and 3 from J; bases not matched to a gene: 15. CDR3 size: 18 residues. The germline V gene encodes CDR1 MNHEY and CDR2 SMNVEV (reference sequence). For the CDR3, the DNA is TGTGCCAGCAGTTTATTCTCCGTCCACAGCGGGATGCACTACGAGCAGTACTTC. It yields the protein CASSLFSVHSGMHYEQYF.

The chain carries TRBV5-1 and TRBJ1-1; D gene ambiguous. The CDR3 has 14 amino acids. Trimming cost V 3 bases and J 1 base, with 10 bases left between them. The germline gives CDR1 SGHRS, CDR2 YFSETQ. This chain's CDR3 is CASSWTPENTEAFF. CDR3 coding DNA: TGCGCCAGCAGCTGGACCCCAGAGAACACTGAAGCTTTCTTT. Using reference TRBV5-1 and TRBJ1-1 for the parts outside the CDR3, the full variable domain is KAGVTQTPRYLIKTRGQQVTLSCSPISGHRSVSWYQQTPGQGLQFLFEYFSETQRNKGNFPGRFSGRQFSNSRSEMNVSTLELGDSALYLCASSWTPENTEAFFGQGTRLTVV.

V gene TRBV15 combines with J gene TRBJ2-5, with 8 bases matching TRBD2. Germline values: CDR1 LNHNV, CDR2 YYDKDF (reference sequence). V was clipped by 6 bases and J by 7 bases; unmatched bases: 10. The CDR3 covers 14 residues. CDR3 DNA sequence: TGTGCCACCAGTGCTCAGGGACTAGACAGGACCCAGTACTTC. Translating it yields CATSAQGLDRTQYF.

This clonotype has a handful of counts. The chain is built from TRBV12-3 or TRBV12-4 and TRBJ2-1; D possibly matches TRBD1 or TRBD2 (5 bases each). The CDR3 runs 12 residues. V was shortened by 3 bases and J by 12 bases, with 12 bases between the two germline ends. The CDR3 sequence is CASSLGPSTQFF. The CDR3 DNA reads as TGTGCCAGCAGTTTGGGGCCTAGCACGCAGTTCTTC.

There are a few counts of this clonotype. J is TRBJ1-2 and V is TRBV5-1; D is undetermined. Germline CDR1 and CDR2: SGHRS and YFSETQ. The CDR3 runs to 14 residues. Trimming pared 0 bases from V and 5 bases from J, leaving 11 bases between. The CDR3 DNA follows: TGCGCCAGCAGCTTGGCCTGGCGTCCTTATGGCTACACCTTC. As protein: CASSLAWRPYGYTF.

This clonotype was recorded at least ten times. The chain links TRBV7-2 to TRBJ2-5; D may correspond to TRBD1 or TRBD2 (5 bases each). V was cut by 1 base and J by 4 bases, with 10 bases left in between. The germline V gene encodes CDR1 SGHTA and CDR2 FQGNSA. The CDR3 loop spans 14 amino acids. The CDR3 bases are TGTGCCAGCAGCTTAGTTCAGGGACCAGAGACCCAGTACTTC. Translation gives CASSLVQGPETQYF.

Turning to this clonotype: Likely a read error: the CDR3 ends without its conserved phenylalanine or tryptophan. This chain uses TRBV5-1 with TRBJ2-1, with D tentatively TRBD1 or TRBD2 (6 bases each). Germline V CDR1 and CDR2: SGHRS, YFSETQ. With 3 bases removed from V and 6 bases from J, the gap between germline ends came to 13 bases. The CDR3 extends over 14 amino acids. CDR3 residues: CASSSRGRFNEQFL. CDR3 in DNA: TGCGCCAGCAGCTCACGGGGGCGATTCAATGAGCAGTTCTTG.

This clonotype has only a few counts. The chain employs TRBV5-1 and TRBJ1-4, with 9 bases aligning to TRBD1. Trimming took 5 bases from V and 8 from J; bases not matched to a gene: 13. CDR3 size: 16 residues. Germline loops: CDR1 SGHRS, CDR2 YFSETQ. The CDR3 DNA follows: TGCGCCAGCAGTGCAAACGAGGGACAGGGAAGAGAAAAACTGTTTTTT. Translated: CASSANEGQGREKLFF. Using reference TRBV5-1 and TRBJ1-4 for the parts outside the CDR3, the full variable domain is KAGVTQTPRYLIKTRGQQVTLSCSPISGHRSVSWYQQTPGQGLQFLFEYFSETQRNKGNFPGRFSGRQFSNSRSEMNVSTLELGDSALYLCASSANEGQGREKLFFGSGTQLSVL.

This clonotype was found a few times. The rearrangement joins TRBV12-3 or TRBV12-4 to TRBJ2-7; 8 bases match TRBD1. The CDR3 is 16 residues long. Unmatched junction bases numbered 8, after V lost 1 base and J lost 3 bases. This chain's CDR3 is CASSLGGQGQVYEQYF. The CDR3 nucleotides read TGTGCCAGCAGTTTAGGAGGTCAGGGACAGGTCTACGAGCAGTACTTC.

V and J are TRBV5-1 and TRBJ1-2; no firm D call. CDR1 is SGHRS, CDR2 YFSETQ, per germline. The CDR3 covers 11 residues. Trimming shortened V by 7 bases and J by 4 bases, and 8 bases separated the two germline ends. The CDR3: CASLGVYGYTF. The CDR3 nucleotides read TGCGCCAGCTTGGGAGTCTATGGCTACACCTTC.

This clonotype occurred a few times. CDR3 coding DNA: TGTGCCAGCAGTCCCCCTTACTGGGGGCGGGGCACTGAAGCTTTCTTT. Amino acids: CASSPPYWGRGTEAFF. The rearrangement joins TRBV12-3 or TRBV12-4 to TRBJ1-1; perhaps TRBD1 as D (6 bases). The V and J ends lost 5 bases and 4 bases respectively, with 20 bases between them. The CDR3 extends over 16 amino acids.

This clonotype was seen a handful of times. The chain has TRBV20-1 and TRBJ1-1; D is undetermined. Per the germline V gene, CDR1 is DFQATT and CDR2 is SNEGSKA (reference sequence). This CDR3 is built from 16 residues. V was shortened by 0 bases and J by 0 bases, with 14 bases between the two germline ends. CDR3 nucleotides: TGCAGTGCTAGAGACAGAGCCGTAACAATGAACACTGAAGCTTTCTTT. Translated, it gives CSARDRAVTMNTEAFF.